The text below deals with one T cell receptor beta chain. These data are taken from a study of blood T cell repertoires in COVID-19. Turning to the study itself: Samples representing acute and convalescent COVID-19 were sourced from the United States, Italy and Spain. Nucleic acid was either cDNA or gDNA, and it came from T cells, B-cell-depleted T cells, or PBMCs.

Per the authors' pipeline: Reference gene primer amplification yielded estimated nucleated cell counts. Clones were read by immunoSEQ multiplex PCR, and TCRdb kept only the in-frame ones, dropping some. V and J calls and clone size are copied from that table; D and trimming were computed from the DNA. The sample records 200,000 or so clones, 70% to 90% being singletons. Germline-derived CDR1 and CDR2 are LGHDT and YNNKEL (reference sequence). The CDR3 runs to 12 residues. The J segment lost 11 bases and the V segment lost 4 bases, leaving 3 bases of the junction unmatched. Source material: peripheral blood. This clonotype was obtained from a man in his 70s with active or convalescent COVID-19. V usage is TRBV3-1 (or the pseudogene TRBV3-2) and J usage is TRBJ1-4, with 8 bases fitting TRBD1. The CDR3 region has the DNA TGTGCCAGCAGCCCCGGACAGGGTAAACTGTTTTTT. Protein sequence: CASSPGQGKLFF.